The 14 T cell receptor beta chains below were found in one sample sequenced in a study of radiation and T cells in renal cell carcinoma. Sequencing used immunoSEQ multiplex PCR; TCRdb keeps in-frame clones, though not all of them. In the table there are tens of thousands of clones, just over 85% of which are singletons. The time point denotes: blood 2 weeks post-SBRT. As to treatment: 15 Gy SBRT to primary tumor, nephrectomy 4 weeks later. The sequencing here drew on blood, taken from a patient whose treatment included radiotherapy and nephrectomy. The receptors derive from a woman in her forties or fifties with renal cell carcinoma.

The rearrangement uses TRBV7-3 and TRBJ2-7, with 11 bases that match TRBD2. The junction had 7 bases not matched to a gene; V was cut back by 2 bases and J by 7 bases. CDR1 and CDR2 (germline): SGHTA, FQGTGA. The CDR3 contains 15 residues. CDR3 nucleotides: TGTGCCAGCAGCTTAGTAGCGGGAGGGCCTGGAGAGCAGTACTTC. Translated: CASSLVAGGPGEQYF. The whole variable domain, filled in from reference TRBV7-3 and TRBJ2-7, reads GAGVSQTPSNKVTEKGKYVELRCDPISGHTALYWYRQSLGQGPEFLIYFQGTGAADDSGLPNDRFFAVRPEGSVSTLKIQRTERGDSAVYLCASSLVAGGPGEQYFGPGTRLTVT.

CDR3 DNA sequence: TGTGCCAGTAGGACCCCAGCCACCCAGGGACTTAAGAACACTGAAGCTTTCTTT. Its protein product is CASRTPATQGLKNTEAFF. The genes are TRBV19 and TRBJ1-1; possible D gene TRBD1, 5 bases. V lost 6 bases to trimming and J lost 1 base, with 24 bases between them. The germline V gene has CDR1 LNHDA and CDR2 SQIVND (reference sequence). CDR3 length: 18 residues.

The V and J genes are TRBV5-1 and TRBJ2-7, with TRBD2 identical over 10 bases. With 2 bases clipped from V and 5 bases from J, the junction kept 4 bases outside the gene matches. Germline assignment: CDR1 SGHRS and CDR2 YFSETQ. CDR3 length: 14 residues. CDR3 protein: CASSLAGGRDEQYF. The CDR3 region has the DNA TGCGCCAGCAGCTTAGCGGGGGGGCGGGACGAGCAGTACTTC.

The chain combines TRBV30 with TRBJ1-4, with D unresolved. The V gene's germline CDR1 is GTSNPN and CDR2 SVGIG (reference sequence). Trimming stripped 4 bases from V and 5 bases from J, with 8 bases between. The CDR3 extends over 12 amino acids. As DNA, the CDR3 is TGTGCCTGGACACAACAGAATGAAAAACTGTTTTTT. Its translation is CAWTQQNEKLFF.

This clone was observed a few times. CDR3 bases: TGTGCCAGCTCACGGACCTCTAGCACAGATACGCAGTATTTT. This encodes CASSRTSSTDTQYF. V and J are TRBV18 and TRBJ2-3; D remains ambiguous. The CDR3 has 14 residues. Germline CDR1 reads KGHSH; CDR2 reads LQKENI. V lost 4 bases and J lost 0, with 8 bases in between.

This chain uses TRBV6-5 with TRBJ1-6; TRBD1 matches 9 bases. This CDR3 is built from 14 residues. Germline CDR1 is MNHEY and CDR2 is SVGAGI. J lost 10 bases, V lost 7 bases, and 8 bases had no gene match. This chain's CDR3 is CASTGTGGWSPLHF. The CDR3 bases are TGTGCCAGCACCGGCACAGGGGGCTGGTCACCCCTCCACTTT.

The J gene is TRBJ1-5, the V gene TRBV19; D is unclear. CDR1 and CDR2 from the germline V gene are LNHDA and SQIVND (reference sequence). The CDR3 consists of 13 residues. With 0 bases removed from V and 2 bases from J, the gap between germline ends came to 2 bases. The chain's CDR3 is CASSIEGNQPQHF. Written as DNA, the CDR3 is TGTGCCAGTAGTATAGAGGGCAATCAGCCCCAGCATTTT.

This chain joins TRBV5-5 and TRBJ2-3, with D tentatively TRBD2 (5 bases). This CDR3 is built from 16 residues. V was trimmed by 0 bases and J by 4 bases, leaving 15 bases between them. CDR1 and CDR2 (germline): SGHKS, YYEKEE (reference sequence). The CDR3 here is CASSLGLAYRADTQYF. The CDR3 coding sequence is TGTGCCAGCAGCTTGGGCCTAGCATATCGAGCAGATACGCAGTATTTT. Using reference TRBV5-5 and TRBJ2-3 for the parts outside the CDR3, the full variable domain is DAGVTQSPTHLIKTRGQQVTLRCSPISGHKSVSWYQQVLGQGPQFIFQYYEKEERGRGNFPDRFSARQFPNYSSELNVNALLLGDSALYLCASSLGLAYRADTQYFGPGTRLTVL.

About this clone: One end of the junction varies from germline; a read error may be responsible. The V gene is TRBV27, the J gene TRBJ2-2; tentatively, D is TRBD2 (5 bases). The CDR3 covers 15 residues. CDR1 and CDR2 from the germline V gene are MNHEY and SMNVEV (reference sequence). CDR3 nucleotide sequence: TGTGCCAGCAGTTTAAACGGAGCGAACACCGGGGAGCTGCTTTTT. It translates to CASSLNGANTGELLF.

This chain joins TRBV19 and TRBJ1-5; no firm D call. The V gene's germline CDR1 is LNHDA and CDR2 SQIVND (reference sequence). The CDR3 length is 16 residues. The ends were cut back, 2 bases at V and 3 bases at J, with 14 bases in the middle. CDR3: CASSIRALAPNQPQHF. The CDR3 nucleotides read TGTGCCAGTAGTATAAGGGCCCTAGCGCCCAATCAGCCCCAGCATTTT. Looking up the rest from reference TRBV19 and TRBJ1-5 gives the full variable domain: DGGITQSPKYLFRKEGQNVTLSCEQNLNHDAMYWYRQDPGQGLRLIYYSQIVNDFQKGDIAEGYSVSREKKESFPLTVTSAQKNPTAFYLCASSIRALAPNQPQHFGDGTRLSIL.

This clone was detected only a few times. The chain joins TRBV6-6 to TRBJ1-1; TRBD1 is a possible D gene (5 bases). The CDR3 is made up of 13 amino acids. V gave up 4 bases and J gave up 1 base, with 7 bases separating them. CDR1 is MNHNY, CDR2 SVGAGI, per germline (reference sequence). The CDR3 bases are TGTGCCAGCAGTTGGGGGGGGAACACTGAAGCTTTCTTT. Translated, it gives CASSWGGNTEAFF.

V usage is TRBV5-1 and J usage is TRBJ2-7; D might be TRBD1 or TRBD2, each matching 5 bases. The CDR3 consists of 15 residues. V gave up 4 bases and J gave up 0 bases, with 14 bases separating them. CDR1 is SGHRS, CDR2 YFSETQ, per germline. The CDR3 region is CASSPWDRLSYEQYF. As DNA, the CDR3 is TGCGCCAGCAGCCCGTGGGACCGCCTCTCCTACGAGCAGTACTTC.

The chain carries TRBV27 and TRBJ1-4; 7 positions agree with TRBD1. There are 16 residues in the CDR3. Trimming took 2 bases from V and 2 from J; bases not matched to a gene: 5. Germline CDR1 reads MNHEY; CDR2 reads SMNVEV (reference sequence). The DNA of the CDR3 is TGTGCCAGCAGTTTAAGACAGGGAAGGACTAATGAAAAACTGTTTTTT. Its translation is CASSLRQGRTNEKLFF. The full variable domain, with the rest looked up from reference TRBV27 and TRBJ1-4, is EAQVTQNPRYLITVTGKKLTVTCSQNMNHEYMSWYRQDPGLGLRQIYYSMNVEVTDKGDVPEGYKVSRKEKRNFPLILESPSPNQTSLYFCASSLRQGRTNEKLFFGSGTQLSVL.

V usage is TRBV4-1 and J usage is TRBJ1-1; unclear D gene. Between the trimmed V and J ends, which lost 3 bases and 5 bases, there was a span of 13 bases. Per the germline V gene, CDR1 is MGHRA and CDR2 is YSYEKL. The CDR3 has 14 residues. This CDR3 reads CASSHVAVPTEAFF. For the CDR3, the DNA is TGCGCCAGCAGCCACGTGGCAGTACCGACTGAAGCTTTCTTT.